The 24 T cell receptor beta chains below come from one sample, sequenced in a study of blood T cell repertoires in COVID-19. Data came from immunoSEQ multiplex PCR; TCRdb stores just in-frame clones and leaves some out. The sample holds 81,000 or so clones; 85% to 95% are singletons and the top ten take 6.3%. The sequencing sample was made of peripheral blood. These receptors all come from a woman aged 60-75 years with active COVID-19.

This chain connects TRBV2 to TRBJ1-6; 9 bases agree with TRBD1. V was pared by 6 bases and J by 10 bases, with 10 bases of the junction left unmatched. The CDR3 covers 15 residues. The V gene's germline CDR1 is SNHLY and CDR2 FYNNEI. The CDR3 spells CASRSDRGSGSPLHF. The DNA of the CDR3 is TGTGCCAGCAGGTCGGACAGGGGATCAGGGTCACCCCTCCACTTT.

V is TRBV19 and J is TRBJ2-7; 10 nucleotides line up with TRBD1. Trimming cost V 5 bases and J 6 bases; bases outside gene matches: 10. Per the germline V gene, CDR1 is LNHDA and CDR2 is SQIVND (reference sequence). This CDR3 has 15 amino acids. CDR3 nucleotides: TGTGCCAGTAGTCCACTGACAGGGGGCCTCAGCGAGCAGTACTTC. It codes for CASSPLTGGLSEQYF. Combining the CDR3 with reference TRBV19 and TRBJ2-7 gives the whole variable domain DGGITQSPKYLFRKEGQNVTLSCEQNLNHDAMYWYRQDPGQGLRLIYYSQIVNDFQKGDIAEGYSVSREKKESFPLTVTSAQKNPTAFYLCASSPLTGGLSEQYFGPGTRLTVT.

The DNA of the CDR3 is TGTGCCAGCAGCTCCCAGTCAGGGGCGGGGGGGTCCTACAATGAGCAGTTCTTC. Encoded protein: CASSSQSGAGGSYNEQFF. The genes are TRBV7-2 and TRBJ2-1; 9 nucleotides line up with TRBD2. V lost 4 bases to trimming and J lost 1 base; unmatched junction nucleotides: 11. Germline CDR1 is SGHTA and CDR2 is FQGNSA. The CDR3 length is 18 residues.

The CDR3 spells CASSLGRGAGVVNEQFF. The CDR3 DNA follows: TGTGCCAGCAGCTTAGGCCGGGGAGCGGGAGTTGTGAATGAGCAGTTCTTC. The chain links TRBV13 to TRBJ2-1; 8 bases fit TRBD2. The V gene's germline CDR1 is PRHDT and CDR2 FYEKMQ (reference sequence). CDR3 length equals 17 residues. The V gene end was trimmed by 0 bases and the J gene end by 7 bases; junction bases not matched to a gene: 11. Combining the CDR3 with reference TRBV13 and TRBJ2-1 gives the whole variable domain AAGVIQSPRHLIKEKRETATLKCYPIPRHDTVYWYQQGPGQDPQFLISFYEKMQSDKGSIPDRFSAQQFSDYHSELNMSSLELGDSALYFCASSLGRGAGVVNEQFFGPGTRLTVL.

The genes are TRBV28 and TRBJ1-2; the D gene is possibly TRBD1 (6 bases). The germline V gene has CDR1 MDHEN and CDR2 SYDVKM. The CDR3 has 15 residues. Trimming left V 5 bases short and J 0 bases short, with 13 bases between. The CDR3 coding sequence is TGTGCCAGCAGTACTACAGGGTTTGCTAACTATGGCTACACCTTC. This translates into CASSTTGFANYGYTF.

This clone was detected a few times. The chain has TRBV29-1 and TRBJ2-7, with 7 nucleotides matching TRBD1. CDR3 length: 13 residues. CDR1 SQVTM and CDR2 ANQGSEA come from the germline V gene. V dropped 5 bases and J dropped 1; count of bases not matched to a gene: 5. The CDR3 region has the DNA TGCAGCGTTTACGGACAGGAGTCCTACGAGCAGTACTTC. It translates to CSVYGQESYEQYF.

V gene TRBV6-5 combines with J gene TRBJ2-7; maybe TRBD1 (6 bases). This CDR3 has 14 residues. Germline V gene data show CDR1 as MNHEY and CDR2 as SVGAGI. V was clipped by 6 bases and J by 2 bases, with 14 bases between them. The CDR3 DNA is TGTGCCAGCAGACTCGACAGGTCTCCCTACGAGCAGTACTTC. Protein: CASRLDRSPYEQYF.

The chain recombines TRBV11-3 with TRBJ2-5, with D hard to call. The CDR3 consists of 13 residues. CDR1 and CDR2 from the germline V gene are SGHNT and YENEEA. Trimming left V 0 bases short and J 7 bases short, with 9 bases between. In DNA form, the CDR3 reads TGTGCCAGCAGCTTAGATGCATCGGGGACCCAGTACTTC. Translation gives CASSLDASGTQYF.

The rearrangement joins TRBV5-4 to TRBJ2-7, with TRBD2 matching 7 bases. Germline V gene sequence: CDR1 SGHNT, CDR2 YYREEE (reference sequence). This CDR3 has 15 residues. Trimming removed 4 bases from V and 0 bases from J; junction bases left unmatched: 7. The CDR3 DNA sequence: TGTGCCAGCAGCACGATCCGGGACTACTCCTACGAGCAGTACTTC. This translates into CASSTIRDYSYEQYF.

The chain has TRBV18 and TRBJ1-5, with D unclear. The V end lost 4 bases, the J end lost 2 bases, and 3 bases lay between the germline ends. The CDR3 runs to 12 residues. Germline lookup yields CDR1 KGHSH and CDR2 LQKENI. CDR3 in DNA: TGTGCCAGCTCACGAGGCAATCAGCCCCAGCATTTT. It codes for CASSRGNQPQHF.

The CDR3 DNA is TGTGCCAGTACCGTCCCGGGACAACCTGAAGCTTTCTTT. Translating gives CASTVPGQPEAFF. The chain uses TRBV19 and TRBJ1-1; D possibly corresponds to TRBD1 (6 bases). V lost 7 bases to trimming and J lost 6 bases, with 15 bases between them. The germline gives CDR1 LNHDA, CDR2 SQIVND (reference sequence). The CDR3 extends over 13 amino acids.

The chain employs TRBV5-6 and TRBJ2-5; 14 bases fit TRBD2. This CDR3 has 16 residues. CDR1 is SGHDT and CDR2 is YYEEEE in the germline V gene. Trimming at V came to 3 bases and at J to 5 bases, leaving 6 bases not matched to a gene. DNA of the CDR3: TGTGCCAGCAGCTCTCCGGGACTAGCGGGGGATGAGACCCAGTACTTC. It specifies CASSSPGLAGDETQYF.

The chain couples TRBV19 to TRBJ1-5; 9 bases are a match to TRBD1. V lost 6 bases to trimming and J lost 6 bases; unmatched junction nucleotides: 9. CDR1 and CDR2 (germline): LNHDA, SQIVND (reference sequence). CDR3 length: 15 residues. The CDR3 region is CASRATGGTGQPQHF. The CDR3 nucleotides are TGTGCCAGTAGGGCGACAGGGGGTACCGGTCAGCCCCAGCATTTT.

The CDR3 sequence is CASSQGQGDTEAFF. DNA for the CDR3: TGCGCCAGCAGCCAAGGACAGGGCGACACTGAAGCTTTCTTT. The rearrangement links TRBV4-3 to TRBJ1-1, with 7 bases matching TRBD1. This CDR3 is 14 amino acids long. Germline CDR1 is LGHNA and CDR2 is YSLEER. Unmatched junction bases numbered 2, after V lost 1 base and J lost 3 bases.

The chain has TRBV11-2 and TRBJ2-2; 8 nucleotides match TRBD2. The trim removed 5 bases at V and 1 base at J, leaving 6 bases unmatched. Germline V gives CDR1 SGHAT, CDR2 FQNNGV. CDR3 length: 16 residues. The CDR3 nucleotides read TGTGCCAGCAGCCTATTAGCGGGGTGGAACACCGGGGAGCTGTTTTTT. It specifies CASSLLAGWNTGELFF.

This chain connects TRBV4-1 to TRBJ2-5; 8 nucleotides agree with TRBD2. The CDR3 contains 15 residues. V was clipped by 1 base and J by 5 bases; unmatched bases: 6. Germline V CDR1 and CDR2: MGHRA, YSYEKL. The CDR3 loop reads CASSQGSGGAETQYF. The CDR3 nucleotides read TGCGCCAGCAGCCAAGGCAGCGGGGGAGCTGAGACCCAGTACTTC.

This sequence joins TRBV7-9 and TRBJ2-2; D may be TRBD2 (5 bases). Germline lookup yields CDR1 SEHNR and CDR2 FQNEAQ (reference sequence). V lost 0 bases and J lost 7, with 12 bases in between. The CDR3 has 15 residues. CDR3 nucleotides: TGTGCCAGCAGCTTAGCTACTCAAAGCGGCGGGGAGCTGTTTTTT. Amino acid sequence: CASSLATQSGGELFF.

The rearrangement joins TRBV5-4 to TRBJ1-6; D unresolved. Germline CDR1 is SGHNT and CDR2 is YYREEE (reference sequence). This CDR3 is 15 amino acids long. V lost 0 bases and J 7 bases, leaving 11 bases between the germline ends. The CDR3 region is CASSLVGGPNSPLHF. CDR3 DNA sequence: TGTGCCAGCAGCTTGGTGGGAGGGCCCAATTCACCCCTCCACTTT. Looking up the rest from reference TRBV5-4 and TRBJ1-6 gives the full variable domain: ETGVTQSPTHLIKTRGQQVTLRCSSQSGHNTVSWYQQALGQGPQFIFQYYREEENGRGNFPPRFSGLQFPNYSSELNVNALELDDSALYLCASSLVGGPNSPLHFGNGTRLTVT.

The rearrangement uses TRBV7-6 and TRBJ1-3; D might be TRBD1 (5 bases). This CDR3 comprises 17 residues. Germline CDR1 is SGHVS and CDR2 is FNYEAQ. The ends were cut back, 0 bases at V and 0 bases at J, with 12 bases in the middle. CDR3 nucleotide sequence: TGTGCCAGCAGCTTAGCGTCGGGGGGTTTCTCTGGAAACACCATATATTTT. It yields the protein CASSLASGGFSGNTIYF. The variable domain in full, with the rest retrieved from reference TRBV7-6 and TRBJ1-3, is GAGVSQSPRYKVTKRGQDVALRCDPISGHVSLYWYRQALGQGPEFLTYFNYEAQQDKSGLPNDRFSAERPEGSISTLTIQRTEQRDSAMYRCASSLASGGFSGNTIYFGEGSWLTVV.

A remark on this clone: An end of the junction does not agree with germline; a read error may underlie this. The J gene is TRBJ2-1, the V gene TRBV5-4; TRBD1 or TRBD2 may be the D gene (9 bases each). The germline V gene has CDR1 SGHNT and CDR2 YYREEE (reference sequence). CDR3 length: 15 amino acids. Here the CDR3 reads CASSITGGPGTSLIF. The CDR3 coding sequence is TGTGCCAGCAGCATCACAGGGGGCCCCGGGACTAGCCTCATCTTC.

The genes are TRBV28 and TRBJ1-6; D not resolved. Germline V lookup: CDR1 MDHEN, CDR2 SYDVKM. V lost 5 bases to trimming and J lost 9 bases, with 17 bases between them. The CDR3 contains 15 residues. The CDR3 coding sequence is TGTGCCAGCAGTCCCCTTACCACGGGGAGTTCACCCCTCCACTTT. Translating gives CASSPLTTGSSPLHF.

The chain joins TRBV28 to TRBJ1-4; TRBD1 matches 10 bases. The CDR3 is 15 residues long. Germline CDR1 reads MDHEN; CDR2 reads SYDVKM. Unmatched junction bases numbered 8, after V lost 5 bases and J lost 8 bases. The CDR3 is CASSPPTGGGEKLFF. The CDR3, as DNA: TGTGCCAGCAGTCCACCGACAGGGGGCGGCGAAAAACTGTTTTTT.

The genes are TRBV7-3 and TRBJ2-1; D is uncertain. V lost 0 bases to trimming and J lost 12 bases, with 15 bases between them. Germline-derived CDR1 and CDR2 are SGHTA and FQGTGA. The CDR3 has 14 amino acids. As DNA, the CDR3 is TGTGCCAGCAGCTTAACAGGCGCCGCTAGAGTGCAGTTCTTC. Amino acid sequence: CASSLTGAARVQFF.

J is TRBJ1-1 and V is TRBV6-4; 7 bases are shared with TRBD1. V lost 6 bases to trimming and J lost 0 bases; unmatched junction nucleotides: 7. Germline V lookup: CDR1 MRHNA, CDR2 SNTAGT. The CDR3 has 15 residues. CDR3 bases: TGTGCCAGCAGACACACGACAGGGCTGAACACTGAAGCTTTCTTT. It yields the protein CASRHTTGLNTEAFF.